This entry is about one T cell receptor beta chain. This clonotype was detected many times. Its antigen is currently not known. It has no much larger one-base neighbor in the sample; base qualities were not kept. Taken with the paper, the label for time point translates to: persistent/refractory GD, antithyroid drugs over 5 years with positive TRAb. For both TCR sequencing and RNA sequencing, RNA was extracted from PBMCs using TRIzol. Graves' disease was diagnosed according to American Thyroid Association guidelines. The patients came from an endocrinology department in Xi'an, China. From each patient, approximately 9.9 milliliters of peripheral blood was collected into an EDTA anticoagulant tube. Ficoll Paque Plus density gradient separation was used to isolate PBMCs, and no further T cell sorting was performed. An Agilent 2100 Bioanalyzer and agarose gel were used to assess RNA quality, and a NanoDrop 2000 was used to measure RNA concentration.

The library was generated by multiplex PCR. TCRdb lists the instrument as Illumina HiSeq 4000. To build TCR beta libraries, CDR3 regions were amplified by Arm-PCR using iRepertoire HTBI primers. Before sequencing, the PCR products underwent gel purification. Under the source paper's analysis protocol: Gene usage analysis of CDR3 amino acid clonotypes relied on the roughly 67 TRBV and fewer than 15 TRBJ segments identified across samples. COPE and FqMerger were used to merge the filtered high-quality paired reads into contigs. BLAST was used to align contigs to IMGT TRBV, TRBD and TRBJ reference genes, with CDR3 defined following IMGT. Highly expanded clones were defined as clonotypes with a frequency above 0.1%. Repertoire diversity was measured by Shannon entropy, and V-J evenness by the Gini coefficient. Clonotypes shared by more than one individual were considered public. The public reads were reprocessed in TCRdb via fastp at Q25 and MiXCR, keeping in-frame beta chains. Duplicate CDR3 protein sequences are folded into a single record with the most common DNA and genes. The V and J calls shown here were made by TCRdb, not taken from the authors' results. The sample table records 350,000 to 450,000 distinct CDR3 sequences; 21% of these occur just once. The ten biggest clones cover 13% to 15% of the sample.

The CDR3 starts with the cysteine, ends with the phenylalanine, and has 20 residues. The CDR3 DNA has 60 bases and is translated from base 1. The V end gives up 0 bases and the J end 5 bases, leaving 15 bases in the junction not matched to a gene. The germline V gene (reference sequence) sets CDR1 to LNHNV and CDR2 to YYDKDF. This sample is drawn from a study of regulatory T cells in long-lasting Graves disease (TCRdb year 2021). As for the study more broadly: Persistent Graves' disease was defined as persistently positive TSH receptor autoantibodies together with antithyroid drug treatment for over 5 years. In the clinical cohort, patients with persistent Graves' disease had used antithyroid drugs for an average of about 9.4 years. The study was conducted in China and was registered as a clinical trial. A total of some 35 samples underwent TCR sequencing, from about 13 patients with persistent Graves' disease and 20 patients with newly diagnosed Graves' disease. Peripheral blood TCR sequencing and RNA sequencing compared persistent Graves' disease patients with newly diagnosed Graves' disease patients.

Overall study outcomes, separate from this receptor: Only the TCR beta chain was sequenced and analyzed. Persistent disease showed preferential use of TRBV28, TRBJ1-2 and TRBJ2-5, whereas newly diagnosed disease favored TRBV20-1 and TRBJ2-1. Lower TCR Shannon entropy and fewer highly expanded clones were observed in persistent Graves' disease patients than in newly diagnosed patients, which suggested clonal expansion. The small sample size was acknowledged by the authors as a limitation that may reduce accuracy. Persistent patients shared more public clonotypes among themselves (around 3,000) than newly diagnosed patients did (nearly 1,000). Peripheral blood alone was examined, since thyroid tissue, which constituted the primary lesion, could not be accessed.

This specimen consisted of peripheral blood mononuclear cells (PBMCs), obtained when the disease was refractory, from a patient treated with antithyroid drugs. The TCR sequence derives from a female donor with Graves disease. The chain employs TRBV15 and TRBJ2-5, with TRBD2 identical over 13 junction bases. For the CDR3, the sequence is CATSRDTAPGLAGAGETQYF. In nucleotide form, the sequence is TGTGCCACCAGCAGAGATACGGCACCCGGACTAGCGGGAGCGGGTGAGACCCAGTACTTC.